The 3 T cell receptor beta chains below come from one sample, sequenced in a study of T cell responses to AZD1222 COVID-19 vaccine. The method was immunoSEQ multiplex PCR; TCRdb's version includes in-frame clones alone and lacks a portion of them. The table lists around 94,000 clones, 75% to 90% of them singletons. The sequenced sample was peripheral blood, obtained 28 days after the second AZD1222 dose. The source is an adult who received the AZD1222 COVID-19 vaccine.

J is TRBJ2-1 and V is TRBV10-3, with 11 nucleotides matching TRBD2. This CDR3 has 15 residues. Looked up from germline, CDR1 is ENHRY and CDR2 is SYGVKD. V was clipped by 6 bases and J by 5 bases; unmatched bases: 6. CDR3 protein: CAISAGTSGNNEQFF. DNA for the CDR3: TGTGCCATCAGCGCCGGGACTAGCGGCAACAATGAGCAGTTCTTC.

J is TRBJ1-5 and V is TRBV3-1 (or the pseudogene TRBV3-2); a weak D match, TRBD1 (5 bases). The V end was cut by 4 bases, the J end by 2 bases, with 15 bases between. CDR1 is LGHDT, CDR2 YNNKEL, per germline (reference sequence). This CDR3 has 16 residues. The chain's CDR3 is CASSPSGGPGNQPQHF. The DNA of the CDR3 is TGTGCCAGCAGCCCTTCTGGGGGTCCTGGCAATCAGCCCCAGCATTTT.

The rearrangement joins TRBV28 to TRBJ1-4; perhaps TRBD1 as D (5 bases). CDR1 is MDHEN, CDR2 SYDVKM, per germline. Trimming took off 2 bases at V and 10 bases at J, with 17 bases between the two ends. This CDR3 spans 15 amino acids. CDR3 nucleotides: TGTGCCAGCAGTTTACGGACGGCGGCGGGGGTAAAACTGTTTTTT. Translation: CASSLRTAAGVKLFF.